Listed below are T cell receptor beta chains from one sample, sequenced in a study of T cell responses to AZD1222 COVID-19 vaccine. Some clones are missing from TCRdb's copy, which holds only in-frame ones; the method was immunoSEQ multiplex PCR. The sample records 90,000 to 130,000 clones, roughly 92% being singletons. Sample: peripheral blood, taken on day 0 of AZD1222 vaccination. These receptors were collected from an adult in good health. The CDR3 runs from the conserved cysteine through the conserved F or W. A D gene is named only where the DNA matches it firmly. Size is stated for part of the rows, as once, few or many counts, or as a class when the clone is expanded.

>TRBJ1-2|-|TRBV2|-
CASSETWSSGDGYTF
TGTGCCAGCAGTGAGACTTGGTCCTCGGGGGATGGCTACACCTTC
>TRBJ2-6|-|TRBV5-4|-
CASSLGQDWANVLTF
TGTGCCAGCAGCTTGGGACAGGACTGGGCCAACGTCCTGACTTTC
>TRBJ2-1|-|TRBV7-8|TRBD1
CASSVPGQGHNEQFF
TGTGCCAGCAGCGTCCCGGGACAGGGGCACAATGAGCAGTTCTTC
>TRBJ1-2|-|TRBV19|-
CASSQTGYGYTF
TGTGCCAGTAGTCAGACAGGCTATGGCTACACCTTC
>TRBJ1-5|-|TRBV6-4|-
CASSSPGQPQHF
TGTGCCAGCAGCTCCCCAGGACAGCCCCAGCATTTT
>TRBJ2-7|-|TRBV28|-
CASSSYGRKGGIDPNEQYF
TGTGCCAGCAGTTCGTATGGCCGAAAAGGAGGTATAGATCCCAACGAGCAGTACTTC
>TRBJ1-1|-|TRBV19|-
CASSIQERSTEAFF
TGTGCCAGTAGTATTCAGGAGAGATCCACTGAAGCTTTCTTT
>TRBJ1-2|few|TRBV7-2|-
CASSLLAGGAGSHYGYTF
TGTGCCAGCAGCTTATTAGCCGGGGGGGCTGGGTCCCACTATGGCTACACCTTC
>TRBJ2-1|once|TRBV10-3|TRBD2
CAISETASGGPGNEQFF
TGTGCCATCAGTGAGACAGCTAGCGGGGGACCTGGCAATGAGCAGTTCTTC
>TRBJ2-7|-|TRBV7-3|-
CASSPGTDYEQYF
TGTGCCAGCAGCCCCGGCACGGACTACGAGCAGTACTTC
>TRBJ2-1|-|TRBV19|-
CASSLPGGGNEQFF
TGTGCCAGTAGTCTCCCTGGGGGAGGCAATGAGCAGTTCTTC
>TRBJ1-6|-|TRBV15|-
CATSREKEPHSPLHF
TGTGCCACCAGCAGAGAGAAGGAGCCCCATTCACCCCTCCACTTT
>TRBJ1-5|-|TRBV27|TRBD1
CASSYPPSGTGGAGPIKPQHF
TGTGCCAGCAGTTACCCCCCTTCGGGGACAGGGGGCGCTGGGCCCATAAAGCCCCAGCATTTT
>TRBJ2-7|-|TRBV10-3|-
CAISEPSRFTYEQYF
TGTGCCATCAGTGAGCCGAGTAGGTTTACCTACGAGCAGTACTTC
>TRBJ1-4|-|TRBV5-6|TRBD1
CASSRTGTGQEKLFF
TGTGCCAGCAGCCGAACCGGGACAGGGCAAGAAAAACTGTTTTTT
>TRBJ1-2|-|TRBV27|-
CASSLGRGNYGYTF
TGTGCCAGCAGTTTGGGCAGGGGAAACTATGGCTACACCTTC
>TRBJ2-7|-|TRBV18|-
CASSPSAGLYEQYF
TGTGCCAGCTCACCATCGGCAGGGCTCTACGAGCAGTACTTC
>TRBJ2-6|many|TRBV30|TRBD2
CAWSVTPGGGANVLTF
TGTGCCTGGAGTGTAACCCCGGGGGGTGGGGCCAACGTCCTGACTTTC
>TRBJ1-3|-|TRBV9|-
CASSGSPGRYSGNTIYF
TGTGCCAGCAGCGGCAGCCCGGGGAGGTACTCTGGAAACACCATATATTTT
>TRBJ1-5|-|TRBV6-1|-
CASSDPDNQPQHF
TGTGCCAGCAGTGACCCAGACAATCAGCCCCAGCATTTT
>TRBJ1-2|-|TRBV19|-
CASRQAYGYTF
TGTGCCAGTAGACAGGCCTATGGCTACACCTTC
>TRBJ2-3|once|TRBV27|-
CASSLRQVTDTQYF
TGTGCCAGCAGTTTGCGCCAGGTCACAGATACGCAGTATTTT
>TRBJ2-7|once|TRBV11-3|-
CASSPPGTAYEQYF
TGTGCCAGCAGCCCCCCGGGCACGGCCTACGAGCAGTACTTC
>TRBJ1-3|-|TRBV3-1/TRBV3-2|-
CASSQGSGRVAGNTIYF
TGTGCCAGCAGCCAAGGATCGGGTAGGGTGGCTGGAAACACCATATATTTT
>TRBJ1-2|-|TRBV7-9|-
CASSRAVPYGYTF
TGTGCCAGTTCGAGGGCGGTTCCCTATGGCTACACCTTC
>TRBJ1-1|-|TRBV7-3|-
CASSLRRNTEAFF
TGTGCCAGCAGCTTAAGAAGGAACACTGAAGCTTTCTTT
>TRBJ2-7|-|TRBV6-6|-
CASSQSPLEQYF
TGTGCCAGCAGCCAATCCCCCCTCGAGCAGTACTTC
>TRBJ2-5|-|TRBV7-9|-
CASSQMETQYF
TGTGCCAGCAGCCAGATGGAGACCCAGTACTTC
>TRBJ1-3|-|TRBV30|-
CAWSVQGRSGNTIYF
TGTGCCTGGAGTGTACAGGGCCGCTCTGGAAACACCATATATTTT
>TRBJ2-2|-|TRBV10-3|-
CAISESKPWGTGELFF
TGTGCCATCAGTGAGTCGAAACCCTGGGGGACCGGGGAGCTGTTTTTT
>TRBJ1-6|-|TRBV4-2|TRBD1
CASSRGTGGLSPLHF
TGTGCCAGCAGCCGCGGGACAGGGGGGCTATCACCCCTCCACTTT
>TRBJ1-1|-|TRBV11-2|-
CASSFLSDLNTEAFF
TGTGCCAGCAGCTTTTTGAGCGACTTGAACACTGAAGCTTTCTTT
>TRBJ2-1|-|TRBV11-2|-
CASSLALERIAYNEQFF
TGTGCCAGCAGCTTAGCCCTGGAGCGGATAGCGTACAATGAGCAGTTCTTC
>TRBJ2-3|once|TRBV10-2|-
CASRDSYSTDTQYF
TGCGCCAGCAGGGACAGTTATAGCACAGATACGCAGTATTTT
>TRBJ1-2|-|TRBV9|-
CASSPREASGYTF
TGTGCCAGCAGCCCTAGAGAGGCTTCTGGCTACACCTTC
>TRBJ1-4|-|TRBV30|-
CAWSSGGWEKLFF
TGTGCCTGGAGTTCCGGGGGCTGGGAAAAACTGTTTTTT
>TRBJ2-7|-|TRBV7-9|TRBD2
CASSLGLAGAYEQYF
TGTGCCAGCAGCTTAGGTCTAGCGGGTGCCTACGAGCAGTACTTC
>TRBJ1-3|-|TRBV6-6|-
CASSGGSGNTIYF
TGTGCCAGCAGTGGGGGGTCTGGAAACACCATATATTTT
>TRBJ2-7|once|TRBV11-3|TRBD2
CASSLGGTSGGYEQYF
TGTGCCAGCAGCTTAGGCGGGACTAGCGGGGGCTACGAGCAGTACTTC
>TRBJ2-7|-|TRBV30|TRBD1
CAWSQGAYEQYF
TGTGCCTGGAGCCAGGGGGCGTACGAGCAGTACTTC
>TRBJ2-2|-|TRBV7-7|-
CASSLLGGANTGELFF
TGTGCCAGCAGCTTACTAGGGGGGGCGAACACCGGGGAGCTGTTTTTT